This T cell receptor beta chain was sequenced in a study of OX40 agonist ivuxolimab in advanced cancers. Sequencing used immunoSEQ multiplex PCR; TCRdb keeps in-frame clones, though not all of them. Among fewer than 15,000 clones listed, more than 75% were seen once. Trimming took 7 bases from V and 2 from J, leaving 9 bases between them. The CDR3 is 13 residues long. Germline CDR1 MNHEY, CDR2 SMNVEV (reference sequence). Study observations and caveats: Fewer expanded clones were found on average in CD4+ than in CD8+ T cells.

A note on this clone: Its antigen is as yet unknown.

The chain joins TRBV27 to TRBJ1-3; D unclear. The clonotype originates from an adult with an advanced solid tumor such as melanoma, head and neck, liver or kidney cancer. Sequences were derived from CD4+ or CD8+ T cells sorted from blood, sampled in a trial of the OX40 agonist ivuxolimab. CDR3 loop: CASKQAPGNTIYF. The DNA of the CDR3 is TGTGCCAGCAAGCAGGCTCCTGGAAACACCATATATTTT.